This T cell receptor (beta chain) was observed in a study of blood T cell repertoires in COVID-19 (dated by TCRdb to the early 2020s). Regarding the study in general: The collaborator samples originated in the United States, Italy and Spain and spanned the acute and convalescent phases of COVID-19. Where available, HLA class I and class II types were obtained from metadata supplied by the sample provider rather than from assay-based typing. Subjects who had been exposed to COVID-19, were actively infected with it, or had recovered from it provided the deeply sampled blood TCRbeta repertoires that made up the dataset. The samples were drawn from two sources: the first 160 participants of the ongoing ImmuneRACE study, and over 1,000 subjects contributed by 6 global collaborators. The prospective study material was composed of cDNA or gDNA derived from T cells, B-cell-depleted T cells, or PBMCs. The sample metadata nearly always contained a de-identified subject ID, COVID-19 status, age in years and sex. The repertoires were made available in a free public database intended to serve as a resource for research on the immune response to SARS-CoV-2. Broad study findings and their caveats: How much clinical and demographic metadata was included differed by source and by participant, and the metadata was provided uncurated.

About this clone: Its antigen remains undetermined. No much larger clone is present one base from it, and per-base qualities are unavailable.

Whole blood was collected in K2EDTA tubes by collaborating institutions according to the institutions' own protocols. For TCRbeta analysis, collaborators shipped samples as frozen whole blood, isolated PBMCs, or DNA extracted from either of those sample types. The immunoSEQ Assay, a bias-controlled multiplex PCR, was used to amplify TCRbeta CDR3 regions from genomic DNA. The authors' analysis ran thus. Within the assay, amplification of reference gene primers was used to estimate how many nucleated cells each sample contained. Sequence reads were collapsed and filtered to measure the absolute abundance of every unique TCRbeta CDR3 rearrangement. For each sample, productive Simpson clonality was calculated by taking the square root of Simpson's diversity index across productive rearrangements. This immuneACCESS table, as held by TCRdb, lists in-frame sequences with V and J called but not all clones. Of the missing ones, under half trace to an unresolved V gene in checked studies; the others have no known cause. V and J calls and clone size come straight from that table; D and trimming were deduced from the DNA. Recorded for this sample are some 310,000 clones; 87% of them occurred a single time. The top ten hold 1% of the sample.

Reading the germline V gene (reference sequence) gives CDR1 DFQATT and CDR2 SNEGSKA. The cysteine opens and the phenylalanine closes a CDR3 of 11 amino acids. Here the CDR3 DNA is all that survives: 33 bases in frame from base 1. V lost 6 bases and J lost 3 bases; the stretch between them is 6 bases long. The chain joins TRBV20-1 to TRBJ1-5, with no D gene named confidently. The sequenced material came from peripheral blood. The clonotype was recovered from a man aged 50 or older with active or convalescent COVID-19. CDR3 sequence: CSAGNNQPQHF. The nucleotide sequence is TGCAGTGCCGGTAACAATCAGCCCCAGCATTTT.